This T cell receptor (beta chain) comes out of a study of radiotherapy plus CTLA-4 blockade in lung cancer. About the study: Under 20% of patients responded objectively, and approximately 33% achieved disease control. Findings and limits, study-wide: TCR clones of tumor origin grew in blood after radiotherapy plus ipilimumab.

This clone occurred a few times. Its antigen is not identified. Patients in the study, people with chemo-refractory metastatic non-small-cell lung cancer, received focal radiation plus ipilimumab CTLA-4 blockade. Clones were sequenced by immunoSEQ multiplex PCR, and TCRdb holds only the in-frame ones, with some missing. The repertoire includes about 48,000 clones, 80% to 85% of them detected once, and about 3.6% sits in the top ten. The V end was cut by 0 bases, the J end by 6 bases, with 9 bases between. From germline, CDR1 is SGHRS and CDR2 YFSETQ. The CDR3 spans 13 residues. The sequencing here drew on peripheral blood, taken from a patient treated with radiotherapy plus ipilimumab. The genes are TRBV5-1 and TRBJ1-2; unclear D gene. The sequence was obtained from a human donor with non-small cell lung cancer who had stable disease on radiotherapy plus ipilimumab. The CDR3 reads CASSLDGGNGYTF. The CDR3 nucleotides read TGCGCCAGCAGCTTGGATGGAGGGAATGGCTACACCTTC.